The clone carrying this TCR beta chain was observed a few times. What it binds is unknown. This entry belongs to a study of T cells after yellow fever vaccination. Study as a whole: Where fractions had low cell numbers, libraries were prepared from them with the SMART-Seq v4 Ultra Low Input RNA kit. Study results and caveats: On re-exposure, the response was weaker but peaked faster, at day 5 versus 15. Booster sampling recovered most clones from primary vaccination (96% CD4, roughly 88% CD8).

Synthesis of TCR cDNA relied on 5'RACE template switching, which attached a universal primer site and UMIs. From the 5' RACE reads, TCRdb called clonotypes with MiXCR, one entry per CDR3 protein. The sample records about 60,000 distinct CDR3 sequences, approximately 7.7% being singletons. This clonotype was sampled from a man aged 18 to 35 who received the YFV17D yellow fever vaccine. The specimen was CD8+ T cells sorted from PBMCs, collected on the day of the first yellow fever vaccination.

CDR3 sequence (DNA): TGTGCCAGCAGCTCACGACCCGGGACAGTGTTCTATGGCTACACCTTC. Encoded protein: CASSSRPGTVFYGYTF. The chain combines TRBV7-2 with TRBJ1-2; 7 bases are shared with TRBD1. The germline V gene encodes CDR1 SGHTA and CDR2 FQGNSA. J gave up 4 bases and V 4 bases, and 12 bases lay outside the gene matches. The CDR3 extends over 16 amino acids.